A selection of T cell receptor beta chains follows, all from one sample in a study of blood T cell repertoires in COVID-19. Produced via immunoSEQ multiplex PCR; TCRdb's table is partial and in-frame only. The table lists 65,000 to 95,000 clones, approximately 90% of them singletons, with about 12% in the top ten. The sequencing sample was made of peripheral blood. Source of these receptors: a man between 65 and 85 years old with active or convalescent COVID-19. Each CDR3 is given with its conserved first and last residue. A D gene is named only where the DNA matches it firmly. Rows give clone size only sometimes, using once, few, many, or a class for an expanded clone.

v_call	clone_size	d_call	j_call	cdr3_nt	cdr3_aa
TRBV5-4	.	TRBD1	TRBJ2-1	TGTGCCACCGCGGCGTCGACAGGGGTAAACTACAATGAGCAGTTCTTC	CATAASTGVNYNEQFF
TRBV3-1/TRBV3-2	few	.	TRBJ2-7	TGTGCCAGCAGCCAAAGTTTGAGGTCCTACGAGCAGTACTTC	CASSQSLRSYEQYF
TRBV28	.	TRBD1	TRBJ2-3	TGTGCCAGCACGTTTCCTTACAGGGGGCGCGGGGCAGATACGCAGTATTTT	CASTFPYRGRGADTQYF
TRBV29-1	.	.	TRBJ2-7	TGCAGCACCGCCCGGTCAGGGGCCACCGACGAGCAGTACTTC	CSTARSGATDEQYF
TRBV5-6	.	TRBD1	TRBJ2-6	TGTGCCAGCAGCTTGGGACAGGGGACAGGGTTCTCTGGGGCCAACGTCCTGACTTTC	CASSLGQGTGFSGANVLTF
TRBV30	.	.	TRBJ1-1	TGTGCCTGGAGTGCCCAGATCCTCACTGAAGCTTTCTTT	CAWSAQILTEAFF
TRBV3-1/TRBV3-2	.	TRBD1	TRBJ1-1	TGTGCCAGCAGCTACAACAGGGGGCGGTCCACTGAAGCTTTCTTT	CASSYNRGRSTEAFF
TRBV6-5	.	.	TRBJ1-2	TGTGCCAGCAGTTACCCGCCCGGGAGGGGGACATATGGCTACACCTTC	CASSYPPGRGTYGYTF
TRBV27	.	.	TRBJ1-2	TGTGCCAGCAGCCCAACCAGACAGGTTCCCTATGGCTACACCTTC	CASSPTRQVPYGYTF
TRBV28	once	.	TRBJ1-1	TGTGCCAGCAGGCAGACGAGAGGAGGCACTGAAGCTTTCTTT	CASRQTRGGTEAFF
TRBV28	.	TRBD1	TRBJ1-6	TGTGCCAGCAGTTTGGGGCAGGGGGGTAATTCACCCCTCCACTTT	CASSLGQGGNSPLHF
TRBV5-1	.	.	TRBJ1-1	TGCGCCAGCGGCCAAGGGGGACGCGAAGCTTTCTTT	CASGQGGREAFF
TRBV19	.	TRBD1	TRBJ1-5	TGTGCCAGTAGACCGGGACAGTTCAATCAGCCCCAGCATTTT	CASRPGQFNQPQHF
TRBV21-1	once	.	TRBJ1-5	TGTGCCAGCAGCATCCGGGACAGGGGATTCTATAGCAATCAGCCCCAGCATTTT	CASSIRDRGFYSNQPQHF
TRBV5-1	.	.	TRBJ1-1	TGCGCCAGCAGCCAAAGCCCCGCAGGGATGAGCACTGAAGCTTTCTTT	CASSQSPAGMSTEAFF